This T cell receptor (beta chain) is drawn from a study of OX40 agonist ivuxolimab in advanced cancers. Background on the study: At approximately 83% male, the cohort had a mean age of 60 years, ranging from roughly 23 to 80.

Method: immunoSEQ multiplex PCR; TCRdb's copy keeps in-frame clones and lacks some. The sample carries 95,000 to 150,000 clones, just over 90% recorded once. V was pared by 2 bases and J by 3 bases, with 6 bases of the junction left unmatched. This CDR3 has 15 residues. Per germline, CDR1 SGHVS and CDR2 FQNEAQ. The sequenced sample was CD4+ or CD8+ T cells sorted from blood, obtained in a trial of the OX40 agonist ivuxolimab. This clonotype was obtained from an adult with an advanced solid tumor such as melanoma, head and neck, liver or kidney cancer. The chain employs TRBV7-8 and TRBJ2-5, with 7 bases matching TRBD2. The CDR3 loop is CASSLQQGGEETQYF. CDR3 sequence (DNA): TGTGCCAGCAGCTTACAGCAGGGAGGGGAAGAGACCCAGTACTTC.